This T cell receptor beta chain was obtained from a study of CD8 T cells in Susac syndrome. V dropped 2 bases and J dropped 6; count of bases not matched to a gene: 14. CDR3 length: 16 residues. Germline lookup yields CDR1 DFQATT and CDR2 SNEGSKA (reference sequence). A quantity of about 0.5 to 1 ug RNA underwent reverse transcription using random hexamers. From the immunoSEQ multiplex PCR reads, TCRdb called clonotypes with MiXCR, one entry per CDR3 protein. The table has around 130,000 distinct CDR3 sequences, approximately 94% seen once. The chain couples TRBV20-1 to TRBJ1-2; 8 bases agree with TRBD1. The sequence derives from a human donor in good health. The specimen was CD4+ T cells from PBMCs. CDR3 residues: CSARPGTGMVADGYTF. CDR3 DNA sequence: TGCAGTGCTAGACCTGGGACAGGAATGGTGGCGGATGGCTACACCTTC.